This TCR beta chain was sequenced in a study of blood T cells in healthy people across ages (dated by TCRdb to about 2015). With respect to the entire study: In model experiments, roughly one uniquely barcoded TCR beta cDNA molecule per two T cells was captured by template switching. The study measured age-related changes in TCR beta repertoire diversity using deep sequencing normalized with unique cDNA molecular identifiers. The donors were divided into four age groups: young (average approximately 17 years), middle-aged (approximately 42), aged (approximately 59) and long-lived (nearly 85). To avoid experimental bias, donors of different ages were distributed randomly across sequencing lanes. The study analyzed two additional independent replicas of 1 million unique cDNA reads from the same blood draw for two donors, one aged 18 to 30 and one aged 80 or older.

The donors were some 39 Caucasian individuals from Russia, aged roughly 6 to 100 years, who were systemically healthy. Each donor gave ten milliliters of peripheral blood, collected into EDTA-treated Vacutainer tubes. Ficoll-Paque density-gradient centrifugation was used to isolate PBMCs, with at least 6.5 million per sample. Total RNA, at least 6 micrograms per sample, was extracted from PBMCs with Trizol reagent. For every donor, an aliquot of PBMCs went through flow cytometry to measure the percentages of naive CD45RAhigh/CD27high T cells. Of note for this clonotype: Its antigen is currently not known. Nothing much larger sits one base from this clone, and base qualities are not available.

The germline V gene specifies MDHEN as CDR1 and SYDVKM as CDR2. CDR3 length: 14 amino acids, cysteine to phenylalanine. Only the CDR3 DNA stays, 42 bases, in frame from base 1. Results the study describes overall, beyond this receptor: Total diversity estimates from one million sequenced T cells were considered lower bounds and underestimates. The percentage of naive T cells measured by flow cytometry correlated strongly with observed TCR beta diversity. Bulk unsorted PBMC profiling prevented conclusive comparison of naive and antigen-experienced compartments. Observed TCR beta diversity per million T cells fell roughly linearly with age, and a significant reduction was already apparent by age roughly 41. The CMV infection status of donors was not known, potentially confounding age-related changes in expanded clonotypes. The long-lived group showed more naive CD4+ T cells, fewer expanded clones and increased TCR diversity than the aged group, suggesting age selection.

Library preparation employed 5' RACE. The data were produced on an Illumina HiSeq 2500. A second PCR of about 6 to 11 cycles was performed with a sample-barcoded 5' primer and a J-beta primer mix. A unique molecular identifier was introduced onto each TCR beta cDNA molecule by a template-switch 5' adaptor carrying 12 random nucleotides. Each sample yielded at least 2.5 million CDR3-containing paired-end reads. All of the RNA was converted into first-strand cDNA using the Mint cDNA synthesis kit, with a TRBC-specific oligonucleotide serving as the primer. Following uracil-DNA glycosylase treatment, all cDNA underwent a first 18-cycle PCR with the universal primers M1SS and BC2_uni_R. Regarding the original processing steps: For normalization, 1 million high-quality reads, each with a distinct molecular identifier, were randomly selected from each sample. Instead of being binned into consensus sequences, reads that shared molecular identifiers were thrown out. MiTCR, set to a Q25 quality threshold and the strictest error-elimination algorithm, was used for CDR3 identification, clonotype clustering and error correction. A nonparametric unseen species model with Euler transformation was used to estimate lower-bound total TCR beta diversity. Clones were called with MiXCR by TCRdb after fastp trimmed the public reads at Q25, and only in-frame beta chains were retained. Each record represents a unique CDR3 protein, reported with the most common genes and DNA among its rows. What appears here as the V and J calls and clone size reflects TCRdb's work, not the paper's. The sample table shows about a million distinct CDR3 sequences, and roughly 43% are seen once. The ten largest clonotypes hold around an eighth of the sample.

The TCR comes from a man aged 25-45 years in good health. The specimen sequenced was blood. This sequence uses TRBV28 and TRBJ2-5; TRBD1 is a weak D gene call, 5 bases matching. Judging by the DNA end, TRBJ2-7 fits better; the J call may be wrong. The nucleotides read TGTGCCAGCAGTTACCCCAGGGTAGGAAGCGAGCAGTACTTC. Its translation reads: CASSYPRVGSEQYF.